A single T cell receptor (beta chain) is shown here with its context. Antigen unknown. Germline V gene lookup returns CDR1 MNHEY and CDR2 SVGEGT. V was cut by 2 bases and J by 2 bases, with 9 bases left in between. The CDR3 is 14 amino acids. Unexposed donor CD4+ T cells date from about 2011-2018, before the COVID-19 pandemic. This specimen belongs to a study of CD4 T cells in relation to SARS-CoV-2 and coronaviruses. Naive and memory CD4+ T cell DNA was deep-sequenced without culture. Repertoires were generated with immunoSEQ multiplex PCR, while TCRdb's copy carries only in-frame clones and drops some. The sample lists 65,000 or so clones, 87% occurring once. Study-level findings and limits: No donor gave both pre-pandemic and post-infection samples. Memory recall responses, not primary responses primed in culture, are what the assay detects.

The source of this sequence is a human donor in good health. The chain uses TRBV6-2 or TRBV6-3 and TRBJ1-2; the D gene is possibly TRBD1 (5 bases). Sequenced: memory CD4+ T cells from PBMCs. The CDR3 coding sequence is TGTGCCAGCAGTTACACCCCAGGGAACTATGGCTACACCTTC. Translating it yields CASSYTPGNYGYTF.